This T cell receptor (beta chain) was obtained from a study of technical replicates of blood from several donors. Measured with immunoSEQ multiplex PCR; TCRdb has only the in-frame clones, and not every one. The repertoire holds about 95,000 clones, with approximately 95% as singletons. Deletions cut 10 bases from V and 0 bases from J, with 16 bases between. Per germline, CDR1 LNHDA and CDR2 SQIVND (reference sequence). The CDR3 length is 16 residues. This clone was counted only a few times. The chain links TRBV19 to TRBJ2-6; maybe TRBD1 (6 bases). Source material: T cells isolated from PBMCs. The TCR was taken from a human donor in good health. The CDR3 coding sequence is TGTGCCACAAAAGGGACATTTAACTCTGGGGCCAACGTCCTGACTTTC. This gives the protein CATKGTFNSGANVLTF.